This TCR beta chain was recorded in a study of read filtering for tumor transcriptome and immune sequencing. Study-wide findings and caveats: Without single-read clonotypes, shared clonotype proportions correlated more between IR-seq and RNA-seq. The sorted CD138-negative fraction was a mixed bone marrow immune population, not purified T cells. RNA-seq captured clonotypes less deeply and reliably than IR-seq.

This clonotype was detected ten times or more. Antigen unknown. At the time of active disease, bone marrow was collected from every patient. This library used around 400 ng RNA and molecular barcoded adaptors spanning alpha/delta and beta/gamma chains. TCRdb fed the reads into MiXCR, producing one record per CDR3 protein. The top ten clones hold roughly 18% of a sample with some 39,000 distinct CDR3 sequences, 14% of them seen once. The receptor was derived from a donor older than 35 with multiple myeloma. What was sequenced was a population of CD138-negative cells sorted from bone marrow.

This CDR3 reads CASSFRDRSSSYEQYF. The CDR3 nucleotides are TGTGCCAGCAGCTTCCGGGACAGGAGTAGCTCCTACGAGCAGTACTTC. The chain is built from TRBV11-2 and TRBJ2-7, with 8 bases lining up with TRBD1. V shed 3 bases and J 0 bases; nucleotides not matched to a gene: 7. Germline V gene sequence: CDR1 SGHAT, CDR2 FQNNGV. This CDR3 comprises 16 residues.